Below are 32 T cell receptor beta chains sequenced from a single sample in a study of early T cells in non-severe SARS-CoV-2 infection. In TCRdb, the 5' RACE reads were re-called with MiXCR into one record per CDR3 protein. The table records about 45,000 distinct CDR3 sequences, more than 9% of them present only once. Sequencing was performed on whole blood. The receptors were sampled from an adult who was a healthcare worker with PCR-confirmed SARS-CoV-2 infection or an uninfected control (not recorded which).

About this clonotype itself: A read error may be the cause here, since a much bigger clone is one base away. The J gene is TRBJ2-3, the V gene TRBV9; TRBD1 might be the D (6 bases). Germline lookup yields CDR1 SGDLS and CDR2 YYNGEE. V lost 3 bases and J 3 bases, leaving 14 bases between the germline ends. The CDR3 contains 15 residues. In nucleotides, the CDR3 is TGTGCCAGCAGCGACGACAGGTCTAGGACAGATACGCAGTATTTT. Translating it yields CASSDDRSRTDTQYF.

The sample holds a few counts of this clonotype. V gene TRBV6-1 combines with J gene TRBJ1-2, with D possibly TRBD1 on 6 matching bases. Germline-derived CDR1 and CDR2 are MNHNS and SASEGT. Trimming shortened V by 7 bases and J by 5 bases, and 20 bases separated the two germline ends. The CDR3 has 15 amino acids. The CDR3 DNA reads TGTGCCAGCATGGGACACCGCTCTGGTTCGTATGGCTACACCTTC. Translation: CASMGHRSGSYGYTF.

This clonotype has only a few counts. The chain carries TRBV12-3 or TRBV12-4 and TRBJ2-1; D is unresolved. V was clipped by 3 bases and J by 8 bases, with 14 bases between them. The CDR3 extends over 14 amino acids. The CDR3 DNA sequence: TGTGCCAGCAGTTTGGCTAGTTTAGTCCATGAGCAGTTCTTC. This translates into CASSLASLVHEQFF.

Points on this clonotype: The CDR3 does not close with the conserved phenylalanine or tryptophan, likely indicating a read error. This chain uses TRBV3-1 with TRBJ2-2, with 12 bases that match TRBD2. Per the germline V gene, CDR1 is LGHDT and CDR2 is YNNKEL (reference sequence). Unmatched junction bases numbered 9, after V lost 4 bases and J lost 3 bases. CDR3 length: 18 residues. DNA for the CDR3: TGTGCCAGCAGCCCCCCCAGACTAGCGGGAGAATACACCGGGGAGCTGTTTTCT. It is translated as CASSPPRLAGEYTGELFS.

This clonotype showed up many times. This chain links TRBV11-2 with TRBJ2-7; D not resolved. This CDR3 contains 13 residues. CDR1 and CDR2 (germline): SGHAT, FQNNGV. The ends were cut back, 0 bases at V and 6 bases at J, with 9 bases in the middle. The CDR3 sequence: CASSLESGGEQYF. The CDR3 coding sequence is TGTGCCAGCAGCTTAGAATCTGGCGGCGAGCAGTACTTC.

This clonotype was found many times. The chain has TRBV15 and TRBJ1-2; 7 bases are a match to TRBD1. Trimming cost V 0 bases and J 4 bases; bases outside gene matches: 5. Germline loops: CDR1 LNHNV, CDR2 YYDKDF (reference sequence). The CDR3 runs 15 residues. CDR3: CATSREQGRFYGYTF. Written as DNA, the CDR3 is TGTGCCACCAGCAGAGAACAGGGGAGGTTCTATGGCTACACCTTC.

Ten or more counts support this clonotype. The V and J genes are TRBV2 and TRBJ1-6, with a tentative D call TRBD1 (6 bases). Germline loops: CDR1 SNHLY, CDR2 FYNNEI. With 6 bases removed from V and 10 bases from J, the gap between germline ends came to 13 bases. The CDR3 extends over 13 amino acids. The CDR3 bases are TGTGCCAGCAGAACAGGGTACGGCTCACCCCTCCACTTT. As protein: CASRTGYGSPLHF.

There are many counts of this clonotype. DNA for the CDR3: TGCAGCGTTGAAGCAGGGGCGGGAGGGGGAGAGCAGTACTTC. Protein sequence: CSVEAGAGGGEQYF. The chain joins TRBV29-1 to TRBJ2-7; TRBD2 matches 9 bases. Germline V gives CDR1 SQVTM, CDR2 ANQGSEA. V trimming: 1 base; J trimming: 7 bases; junction bases outside the gene matches: 8. The CDR3 covers 14 residues.

The sample holds a few counts of this clonotype. The chain links TRBV4-2 to TRBJ1-3; D is unresolved. CDR3 length equals 13 residues. Looked up from germline, CDR1 is LGHNA and CDR2 is YNFKEQ. V shed 4 bases and J shed 9 bases, with 13 bases lying between them. As DNA, the CDR3 is TGTGCCAGCAGCCCATCAGTCGTTGGCACCATATATTTT. Encoded protein: CASSPSVVGTIYF.

This clonotype has only a few counts. This chain connects TRBV20-1 to TRBJ1-2; the D is unclear. The CDR3 is made up of 13 amino acids. Trimming removed 2 bases from V and 4 bases from J, with 11 bases in between. Germline loops: CDR1 DFQATT, CDR2 SNEGSKA (reference sequence). The CDR3 nucleotides are TGCAGTGCTAGACCGAGGACTATCTATGGCTACACCTTC. Translated, it gives CSARPRTIYGYTF.

This clonotype was found many times. The chain couples TRBV7-8 to TRBJ1-1; tentatively, D is TRBD1 (5 bases). Germline values: CDR1 SGHVS, CDR2 FQNEAQ. The CDR3 spans 12 residues. V was clipped by 7 bases and J by 11 bases, with 17 bases between them. This chain's CDR3 is CASTWLEGWAFF. CDR3 coding DNA: TGTGCCAGCACCTGGTTGGAGGGGTGGGCTTTCTTT. Complete variable domain (other parts from reference TRBV7-8 and TRBJ1-1): GAGVSQSPRYKVAKRGQDVALRCDPISGHVSLFWYQQALGQGPEFLTYFQNEAQLDKSGLPSDRFFAERPEGSVSTLKIQRTQQEDSAVYLCASTWLEGWAFFGQGTRLTVV.

Only a few counts were recorded for this clonotype. The chain is built from TRBV19 and TRBJ2-5, with 7 bases fitting TRBD1. In germline, CDR1 is LNHDA, CDR2 SQIVND (reference sequence). The V gene end was trimmed by 8 bases and the J gene end by 2 bases; junction bases not matched to a gene: 29. The CDR3 is 21 residues long. The CDR3 reads CASYFFKPGQRRPIQQETQYF. The CDR3 nucleotides read TGTGCCAGTTACTTTTTCAAGCCGGGACAGCGACGCCCAATCCAACAAGAGACCCAGTACTTC.

This clonotype was seen a few times. This rearrangement joins TRBV10-3 to TRBJ2-5, with D possibly TRBD1 on 5 matching bases. The V and J ends lost 0 bases and 5 bases respectively, with 16 bases between them. Germline values: CDR1 ENHRY, CDR2 SYGVKD. The CDR3 is 16 amino acids. For the CDR3, the DNA is TGTGCCATCAGTGAGTCGGTCCTAGGGGTGACGGAGACCCAGTACTTC. Its translation is CAISESVLGVTETQYF.

This clonotype was found a few times. The rearrangement links TRBV19 to TRBJ1-5; unclear D gene. The CDR3 extends over 14 amino acids. Germline assignment: CDR1 LNHDA and CDR2 SQIVND (reference sequence). V was clipped by 1 base and J by 7 bases, with 11 bases between them. The CDR3 nucleotides are TGTGCCAGTAGTATAGTGGGTGGCGGACAGCCCCAGCATTTT. This gives the protein CASSIVGGGQPQHF. Based on the CDR3 plus reference TRBV19 and TRBJ1-5, the full variable domain is DGGITQSPKYLFRKEGQNVTLSCEQNLNHDAMYWYRQDPGQGLRLIYYSQIVNDFQKGDIAEGYSVSREKKESFPLTVTSAQKNPTAFYLCASSIVGGGQPQHFGDGTRLSIL.

This clonotype was counted a few times. CDR3: CATSTDRGTGELFF. In DNA, the CDR3 is TGTGCCACCAGCACCGACAGGGGCACCGGGGAGCTGTTTTTT. The gene calls are TRBV15 and TRBJ2-2; 8 nucleotides line up with TRBD1. Germline V CDR1 and CDR2: LNHNV, YYDKDF (reference sequence). V shed 4 bases, J shed 4 bases, and the junction held 2 bases outside the gene matches. This CDR3 is built from 14 residues.

This clonotype was seen a few times. V gene TRBV6-6 combines with J gene TRBJ2-1, with 12 bases matching TRBD2. This CDR3 has 17 residues. The J segment lost 1 base and the V segment lost 5 bases, leaving 6 bases of the junction unmatched. Germline V gene data show CDR1 as MNHNY and CDR2 as SVGAGI (reference sequence). Written as DNA, the CDR3 is TGTGCCAGCAGTCCTAGCGGGAGGGCCCAGTCCTACAATGAGCAGTTCTTC. It is translated as CASSPSGRAQSYNEQFF.

This clonotype was seen more than once but under ten times. The chain couples TRBV7-8 to TRBJ1-1, with unresolved D. This CDR3 spans 14 amino acids. Looked up from germline, CDR1 is SGHVS and CDR2 is FQNEAQ. V dropped 2 bases and J dropped 3 bases, with 10 bases sitting between them. The CDR3 bases are TGTGCCAGCAGCTTAAGGACCTGGGACACTGAAGCTTTCTTT. It translates to CASSLRTWDTEAFF.

This clonotype was picked up many times. The chain has TRBV5-4 and TRBJ2-7, with a possible D match to TRBD1 (5 bases). Germline loops: CDR1 SGHNT, CDR2 YYREEE (reference sequence). V gave up 0 bases and J gave up 0 bases, with 10 bases separating them. The CDR3 extends over 15 amino acids. The CDR3 region has the DNA TGTGCCAGCAGCTTGGTACAGGACCCCTCCTACGAGCAGTACTTC. Amino acids: CASSLVQDPSYEQYF.

This clonotype came up many times. The V call is TRBV7-9, the J call TRBJ1-1; D gene unclear. V lost 1 base to trimming and J lost 1 base, with 7 bases between them. The CDR3 spans 14 residues. Per germline, CDR1 SEHNR and CDR2 FQNEAQ (reference sequence). The CDR3 loop is CASSLDSSNTEAFF. The CDR3 DNA follows: TGTGCCAGCAGCTTAGATAGCTCGAACACTGAAGCTTTCTTT. The full variable domain, completed using reference TRBV7-9 and TRBJ1-1, is DTGVSQNPRHKITKRGQNVTFRCDPISEHNRLYWYRQTLGQGPEFLTYFQNEAQLEKSRLLSDRFSAERPKGSFSTLEIQRTEQGDSAMYLCASSLDSSNTEAFFGQGTRLTVV.

The V call is TRBV11-2, the J call TRBJ2-7; 13 bases fit TRBD2. The CDR3 has 15 amino acids. CDR1 is SGHAT, CDR2 FQNNGV, per germline. Unmatched junction bases numbered 4, after V lost 4 bases and J lost 4 bases. The CDR3 loop reads CASSYKTSGRYEQYF. The CDR3 nucleotides are TGTGCCAGCAGCTACAAGACTAGCGGGAGGTACGAGCAGTACTTC.

This clonotype was detected many times. The chain couples TRBV4-2 to TRBJ2-7; 12 bases fit TRBD2. After removal of 3 bases from V and 5 bases from J, the junction contained 8 bases not matched to a gene. The length of the CDR3 is 16 residues. CDR1 is LGHNA and CDR2 is YNFKEQ in the germline V gene. The CDR3 region has the DNA TGTGCCAGCAGCCAGGTAACTAGCGGGAGGTCCCACGAGCAGTACTTC. Translating it yields CASSQVTSGRSHEQYF.

This chain joins TRBV28 and TRBJ1-5; 8 bases fit TRBD1. This CDR3 region has 16 residues. CDR1 is MDHEN, CDR2 SYDVKM, per germline. The trim removed 4 bases at V and 4 bases at J, leaving 9 bases unmatched. The CDR3 reads CASSSWTGTGNQPQHF. The CDR3 nucleotides are TGTGCCAGCAGTTCTTGGACCGGGACAGGAAATCAGCCCCAGCATTTT.

The chain recombines TRBV7-2 with TRBJ2-3; the match to TRBD2 covers 9 bases. Germline V gene sequence: CDR1 SGHTA, CDR2 FQGNSA. The CDR3 is 17 amino acids. J lost 0 bases, V lost 1 base, and 5 bases had no gene match. The CDR3 sequence is CASSLGASGASTDTQYF. CDR3 in DNA: TGTGCCAGCAGCTTAGGGGCTAGCGGGGCTAGCACAGATACGCAGTATTTT. Full variable domain (outside the CDR3, taken from reference TRBV7-2 and TRBJ2-3): GAGVSQSPSNKVTEKGKDVELRCDPISGHTALYWYRQSLGQGLEFLIYFQGNSAPDKSGLPSDRFSAERTGGSVSTLTIQRTQQEDSAVYLCASSLGASGASTDTQYFGPGTRLTVL.

This clonotype showed up many times. The chain couples TRBV7-3 to TRBJ1-2, with D uncertain. The CDR3 is 14 residues long. V lost 0 bases and J 5 bases, leaving 10 bases between the germline ends. Germline V lookup: CDR1 SGHTA, CDR2 FQGTGA. CDR3 sequence reads: CASSLTSGDYGYTF. DNA for the CDR3: TGTGCCAGCAGCTTAACGTCCGGGGATTATGGCTACACCTTC.

The genes are TRBV6-5 and TRBJ2-2, with D perhaps given as TRBD1 or TRBD2 (6 bases each). V was cut by 6 bases and J by 2 bases, with 10 bases left in between. This CDR3 spans 14 amino acids. Germline CDR1 MNHEY, CDR2 SVGAGI. As DNA, the CDR3 is TGTGCCAGCAGGCGGGACACTAACACCGGGGAGCTGTTTTTT. Translation gives CASRRDTNTGELFF.

This clonotype came up a few times. The chain links TRBV20-1 to TRBJ2-7; 7 nucleotides align to TRBD1. This CDR3 spans 12 amino acids. Germline V gene lookup returns CDR1 DFQATT and CDR2 SNEGSKA (reference sequence). With 5 bases clipped from V and 1 base from J, the junction kept 2 bases outside the gene matches. The CDR3 spells CSAQGDSYEQYF. The CDR3 bases are TGCAGTGCTCAGGGGGATTCCTACGAGCAGTACTTC.

This clonotype appeared many times. This chain connects TRBV29-1 to TRBJ2-3; TRBD2 agrees at 11 bases. V lost 7 bases and J lost 0; bases outside the gene matches: 3. Per germline, CDR1 SQVTM and CDR2 ANQGSEA. CDR3 length: 14 amino acids. The CDR3 sequence: CSARLAGSTDTQYF. The CDR3 DNA reads TGCAGCGCCCGACTAGCGGGAAGCACAGATACGCAGTATTTT.

This clonotype was seen repeatedly, ten times or more. J is TRBJ2-7 and V is TRBV29-1; TRBD2 aligns across 9 bases. With 5 bases clipped from V and 5 bases from J, the junction kept 4 bases outside the gene matches. The germline gives CDR1 SQVTM, CDR2 ANQGSEA. There are 12 residues in the CDR3. The CDR3 here is CSVSGTSHEQYF. The CDR3 DNA sequence: TGCAGCGTTTCCGGGACTAGCCACGAGCAGTACTTC.

This clonotype came up a few times. V is TRBV5-1 and J is TRBJ2-5; the D gene is possibly TRBD1 (6 bases). This CDR3 region has 15 residues. Germline CDR1 SGHRS, CDR2 YFSETQ. V lost 5 bases and J 3 bases, leaving 17 bases between the germline ends. In DNA form, the CDR3 reads TGCGCCAGCAGTTCCGGGACAACAACGGAAGAGACCCAGTACTTC. Protein: CASSSGTTTEETQYF.

On this clonotype: Being one base from a much bigger clone, this may be a read error. V and J are TRBV6-2 or TRBV6-3 and TRBJ1-5; D is ambiguous. The CDR3 is made up of 14 amino acids. Per germline, CDR1 MNHEY and CDR2 SVGEGT. V gave up 8 bases and J gave up 6 bases, with 17 bases separating them. In DNA form, the CDR3 reads TGTGCCAGCGGTTGGGTTTCAGTGAGTCAGCCCCAGCATTTT. This translates into CASGWVSVSQPQHF.

With respect to this clonotype: It may be a read error: a sequence one base away is much more abundant. The CDR3 loop is CASSQESGAELYF. The CDR3 nucleotides read TGCGCCAGCAGCCAAGAGTCAGGGGCCGAGCTGTACTTC. V is TRBV4-3 and J is TRBJ2-7, with D possibly TRBD1 on 6 matching bases. Germline CDR1 LGHNA, CDR2 YSLEER. This CDR3 has 13 amino acids.

By its share, this clonotype is large. The chain carries TRBV7-9 and TRBJ2-5, with D possibly matching TRBD1 (6 bases). V dropped 6 bases and J dropped 3 bases, with 11 bases sitting between them. The germline gives CDR1 SEHNR, CDR2 FQNEAQ (reference sequence). There are 13 residues in the CDR3. The CDR3 nucleotides read TGTGCCAGCAGGTACGGACAGAAAGAGACCCAGTACTTC. Translation gives CASRYGQKETQYF. The variable domain in full, completed from reference TRBV7-9 and TRBJ2-5, reads DTGVSQNPRHKITKRGQNVTFRCDPISEHNRLYWYRQTLGQGPEFLTYFQNEAQLEKSRLLSDRFSAERPKGSFSTLEIQRTEQGDSAMYLCASRYGQKETQYFGPGTRLLVL.